Below are 25 T cell receptor beta chains sequenced from a single sample in a study of technical replicates of blood from a handful of donors. The protocol was immunoSEQ multiplex PCR, while the TCRdb copy is restricted to in-frame clones and leaves out a portion. Here the sample spans around 10,000 clones, about 94% being singletons. Sequenced: PBMCs. Every receptor here comes from a human donor in good health.

The chain recombines TRBV5-4 with TRBJ2-5, with 10 bases fitting TRBD2. Trimming at V came to 5 bases and at J to 0 bases, leaving 13 bases not matched to a gene. The CDR3 covers 18 residues. Germline loops: CDR1 SGHNT, CDR2 YYREEE (reference sequence). CDR3 sequence reads: CASSPGPLLAGYQETQYF. The CDR3 region has the DNA TGTGCCAGCAGTCCCGGCCCGTTACTAGCGGGATACCAAGAGACCCAGTACTTC.

The CDR3 loop reads CASSLGSTGRPTEAFF. The CDR3 nucleotides are TGTGCCAGCAGCTTAGGGTCGACAGGGAGGCCAACTGAAGCTTTCTTT. The V gene is TRBV11-2, the J gene TRBJ1-1; 7 nucleotides line up with TRBD1. V dropped 1 base and J dropped 5; count of bases not matched to a gene: 10. The CDR3 is made up of 16 amino acids. Germline V CDR1 and CDR2: SGHAT, FQNNGV.

The chain recombines TRBV6-6 with TRBJ2-4; no clear D gene. This CDR3 contains 13 residues. V lost 2 bases and J lost 11, with 13 bases in between. Germline CDR1 MNHNY, CDR2 SVGAGI (reference sequence). CDR3 sequence: CASSYERQQVQYF. The CDR3 bases are TGTGCCAGCAGTTACGAGAGGCAACAAGTTCAGTACTTC.

The rearrangement joins TRBV29-1 to TRBJ1-1, with 12 bases aligning to TRBD1. CDR1 SQVTM and CDR2 ANQGSEA come from the germline V gene. After removal of 6 bases from V and 5 bases from J, the junction contained 10 bases not matched to a gene. The CDR3 length is 15 residues. Written as DNA, the CDR3 is TGCAGCGTAGCCGGGACAGGGGGCTTGAGAACTGAAGCTTTCTTT. Translating it yields CSVAGTGGLRTEAFF.

The chain uses TRBV5-1 and TRBJ1-1; D gene uncertain. Looked up from germline, CDR1 is SGHRS and CDR2 is YFSETQ. The CDR3 covers 15 residues. The germline V and J ends were trimmed by 4 bases and 1 base, with 14 bases remaining between them. This CDR3 is CASSLPGNANTEAFF. CDR3 sequence (DNA): TGCGCCAGCAGCCTGCCGGGAAATGCGAACACTGAAGCTTTCTTT.

The chain carries TRBV6-1 and TRBJ2-7; D gene uncertain. Trimming took 2 bases from V and 4 from J, leaving 6 bases between them. Germline V gene lookup returns CDR1 MNHNS and CDR2 SASEGT. This CDR3 comprises 12 residues. CDR3 sequence (DNA): TGTGCCAGCAGTGAAACTATTTACGAGCAGTACTTC. Its translation: CASSETIYEQYF.

DNA of the CDR3: TGTGCCAGCAGCCTTGGCCCTACAGGGGCCAGCTATGGCTACACCTTC. Translating it yields CASSLGPTGASYGYTF. The rearrangement joins TRBV6-6 to TRBJ1-2, with TRBD1 identical over 7 bases. The CDR3 is made up of 16 amino acids. V lost 6 bases to trimming and J lost 4 bases; unmatched junction nucleotides: 14. Germline V lookup: CDR1 MNHNY, CDR2 SVGAGI (reference sequence).

The J gene is TRBJ2-7, the V gene TRBV28; TRBD2 might be the D (5 bases). Trimming removed 7 bases at V and 2 bases at J, with 15 bases between. The CDR3 is 14 amino acids. The germline V gene encodes CDR1 MDHEN and CDR2 SYDVKM. CDR3 amino acids: CASNGERRAYEQYF. The CDR3 nucleotides read TGTGCCAGCAACGGGGAAAGGCGGGCCTACGAGCAGTACTTC. Supplemented by reference TRBV28 and TRBJ2-7, the full variable domain reads DVKVTQSSRYLVKRTGEKVFLECVQDMDHENMFWYRQDPGLGLRLIYFSYDVKMKEKGDIPEGYSVSREKKERFSLILESASTNQTSMYLCASNGERRAYEQYFGPGTRLTVT.

Written as DNA, the CDR3 is TGTGCCAGCTCAACCAAGGAGGGAGGCTACACCTTC. Its translation: CASSTKEGGYTF. The J gene is TRBJ1-2, the V gene TRBV18; D not resolved. The V and J ends lost 5 bases and 8 bases respectively, with 12 bases between them. There are 12 residues in the CDR3. Germline CDR1 KGHSH, CDR2 LQKENI.

The chain couples TRBV29-1 to TRBJ2-7; weak D call: TRBD1 (6 bases). Germline V gene sequence: CDR1 SQVTM, CDR2 ANQGSEA. This CDR3 contains 12 residues. V lost 6 bases and J 2 bases, leaving 11 bases between the germline ends. Here the CDR3 DNA reads TGCAGCGTAGGGGGACAAACCTACGAGCAGTACTTC. This encodes CSVGGQTYEQYF.

Here the CDR3 reads CASSTRLAGGPEGNEQFF. CDR3 nucleotides: TGTGCCAGTAGTACGAGACTAGCGGGAGGGCCAGAGGGTAATGAGCAGTTCTTC. This chain uses TRBV19 with TRBJ2-1, with 14 bases aligning to TRBD2. Trimming took 4 bases from V and 7 from J; bases not matched to a gene: 12. CDR1 LNHDA and CDR2 SQIVND come from the germline V gene (reference sequence). The CDR3 consists of 18 residues.

The V gene is TRBV11-2, the J gene TRBJ2-6; 8 nucleotides line up with TRBD1. Trimming removed 5 bases from V and 2 bases from J; junction bases left unmatched: 5. Germline lookup yields CDR1 SGHAT and CDR2 FQNNGV. This CDR3 has 16 amino acids. The CDR3 DNA follows: TGTGCCAGCAGCCCGCGACAGGGGACTGGGGCCAACGTCCTGACTTTC. Translating gives CASSPRQGTGANVLTF.

The J gene is TRBJ2-3, the V gene TRBV6-4, with TRBD2 matching 10 bases. Germline CDR1 MRHNA, CDR2 SNTAGT. V gave up 5 bases and J gave up 1 base; unmatched junction bases: 3. The CDR3 has 15 residues. CDR3 nucleotide sequence: TGTGCCAGCAGTCCCGGGACTAGCGGCACAGATACGCAGTATTTT. This translates into CASSPGTSGTDTQYF.

This chain connects TRBV19 to TRBJ1-5, with D possibly being TRBD1 (5 bases). Germline CDR1 LNHDA, CDR2 SQIVND (reference sequence). Trimming pared 6 bases from V and 0 bases from J, leaving 12 bases between. This CDR3 region has 15 residues. CDR3 in DNA: TGTGCCAGTAGCCTGGCGGGGGATAGCAATCAGCCCCAGCATTTT. It is translated as CASSLAGDSNQPQHF. Filled out from reference TRBV19 and TRBJ1-5, the complete variable domain reads DGGITQSPKYLFRKEGQNVTLSCEQNLNHDAMYWYRQDPGQGLRLIYYSQIVNDFQKGDIAEGYSVSREKKESFPLTVTSAQKNPTAFYLCASSLAGDSNQPQHFGDGTRLSIL.

The genes are TRBV6-1 and TRBJ2-4; weak D call: TRBD2 (6 bases). CDR3 length equals 15 residues. CDR1 MNHNS and CDR2 SASEGT come from the germline V gene. V was clipped by 6 bases and J by 2 bases, with 14 bases between them. In DNA, the CDR3 is TGTGCCAGCAGCGGGAGTAGTATGACCAAAAACATTCAGTACTTC. Protein sequence: CASSGSSMTKNIQYF.

The rearrangement uses TRBV7-8 and TRBJ2-7; D uncertain. Trimming shortened V by 5 bases and J by 2 bases, and 7 bases separated the two germline ends. The CDR3 contains 12 residues. Germline V lookup: CDR1 SGHVS, CDR2 FQNEAQ. Here the CDR3 reads CASSQSAYEQYF. Written as DNA, the CDR3 is TGTGCCAGCAGCCAATCGGCCTACGAGCAGTACTTC.

The genes are TRBV28 and TRBJ2-7; TRBD1 aligns across 7 bases. Trimming cost V 3 bases and J 4 bases; bases outside gene matches: 12. Germline V lookup: CDR1 MDHEN, CDR2 SYDVKM. This CDR3 spans 16 amino acids. The CDR3 sequence is CASSLVPGGGWYEQYF. The DNA for the CDR3 is TGTGCCAGCAGTTTGGTACCAGGGGGTGGTTGGTACGAGCAGTACTTC.

There are a few counts of this clone. In DNA, the CDR3 is TGTGCCAGCAGGGTTCAGAGGTCTGAAGCTTTCTTT. Translated, it gives CASRVQRSEAFF. This chain uses TRBV2 with TRBJ1-1, with D hard to call. Per germline, CDR1 SNHLY and CDR2 FYNNEI. The V end was cut by 6 bases, the J end by 6 bases, with 11 bases between. This CDR3 spans 12 amino acids.

The chain joins TRBV7-8 to TRBJ2-7; 9 nucleotides agree with TRBD2. Germline V gene data show CDR1 as SGHVS and CDR2 as FQNEAQ. This CDR3 has 15 residues. With 0 bases clipped from V and 3 bases from J, the junction kept 3 bases outside the gene matches. DNA for the CDR3: TGTGCCAGCAGCTTAGCTAGTAGCGGGAGCTACGAGCAGTACTTC. This translates into CASSLASSGSYEQYF.

This clone was seen just once. The genes are TRBV2 and TRBJ1-1, with D perhaps TRBD1 (5 bases). Germline loops: CDR1 SNHLY, CDR2 FYNNEI. CDR3 length equals 14 residues. Deletions cut 4 bases from V and 3 bases from J, with 12 bases between. CDR3 in amino acids: CASSGGSRDTEAFF. In DNA form, the CDR3 reads TGTGCCAGCAGTGGGGGATCCAGGGACACTGAAGCTTTCTTT.

The rearrangement uses TRBV5-4 and TRBJ2-1, with D unresolved. V was clipped by 3 bases and J by 2 bases, with 12 bases between them. Germline V CDR1 and CDR2: SGHNT, YYREEE (reference sequence). The CDR3 has 15 residues. Here the CDR3 DNA reads TGTGCCAGCAGCTCCGAGCCCCTGACCTACAATGAGCAGTTCTTC. This translates into CASSSEPLTYNEQFF.

The chain links TRBV5-1 to TRBJ1-6, with 11 bases identical to TRBD1. J lost 7 bases, V lost 2 bases, and 2 bases had no gene match. Germline lookup yields CDR1 SGHRS and CDR2 YFSETQ. CDR3 length: 15 amino acids. The CDR3 loop reads CASSFGTGGNSPLHF. The CDR3 nucleotides are TGCGCCAGCAGCTTTGGGACAGGGGGAAATTCACCCCTCCACTTT.

This chain uses TRBV19 with TRBJ2-5; 9 bases are shared with TRBD2. Germline-derived CDR1 and CDR2 are LNHDA and SQIVND (reference sequence). This CDR3 has 15 residues. Trimming cost V 2 bases and J 5 bases; bases outside gene matches: 6. DNA of the CDR3: TGTGCCAGTAGTATAATAGATAGCGGGAGTGAGACCCAGTACTTC. Protein: CASSIIDSGSETQYF. Together with reference TRBV19 and TRBJ2-5, the CDR3 gives the full variable domain: DGGITQSPKYLFRKEGQNVTLSCEQNLNHDAMYWYRQDPGQGLRLIYYSQIVNDFQKGDIAEGYSVSREKKESFPLTVTSAQKNPTAFYLCASSIIDSGSETQYFGPGTRLLVL.

The V gene is TRBV9, the J gene TRBJ2-5, with D hard to call. The germline V gene encodes CDR1 SGDLS and CDR2 YYNGEE. V was trimmed by 0 bases and J by 3 bases, leaving 6 bases between them. The CDR3 consists of 13 residues. This CDR3 reads CASSVAEEETQYF. DNA for the CDR3: TGTGCCAGCAGCGTAGCCGAGGAAGAGACCCAGTACTTC.

The rearrangement joins TRBV6-5 to TRBJ2-7; D unresolved. The V end lost 0 bases, the J end lost 1 base, and 7 bases lay between the germline ends. The CDR3 runs to 14 residues. The germline V gene encodes CDR1 MNHEY and CDR2 SVGAGI. The CDR3 spells CASSYSIASYEQYF. The DNA for the CDR3 is TGTGCCAGCAGTTACTCGATAGCTTCCTACGAGCAGTACTTC.